This entry lists 21 T cell receptor beta chains sequenced from one sample in a study of cytomegalovirus exposure and HLA in healthy donors. Data came from immunoSEQ multiplex PCR; TCRdb stores just in-frame clones and leaves some out. The sample carries approximately 260,000 clones, about 90% recorded once. Sequencing was carried out using PBMCs. The receptors were gathered from a woman in her twenties or thirties in good health and CMV-seropositive.

CDR3 nucleotides: TGTGCCAGCAGCCAGTTCGGGACTACCTCATCCTACGAGCAGTACTTC. This codes for CASSQFGTTSSYEQYF. V gene TRBV5-6 combines with J gene TRBJ2-7; TRBD2 agrees at 7 bases. The junction had 11 bases not matched to a gene; V was cut back by 4 bases and J by 1 base. This CDR3 has 16 amino acids. Germline assignment: CDR1 SGHDT and CDR2 YYEEEE. Looking up the rest from reference TRBV5-6 and TRBJ2-7 gives the full variable domain: DAGVTQSPTHLIKTRGQQVTLRCSPKSGHDTVSWYQQALGQGPQFIFQYYEEEERQRGNFPDRFSGHQFPNYSSELNVNALLLGDSALYLCASSQFGTTSSYEQYFGPGTRLTVT.

This clone was seen just once. The V call is TRBV10-1, the J call TRBJ2-1, with 7 bases that match TRBD2. V lost 8 bases, J lost 5 bases, and 6 bases stayed unmatched. Germline CDR1 WNHNN, CDR2 SYGVQD (reference sequence). This CDR3 region has 13 residues. As DNA, the CDR3 is TGCGCCAGCGGGAGGGCCGGGAACAATGAGCAGTTCTTC. Translation gives CASGRAGNNEQFF.

This clone was seen a handful of times. The J gene is TRBJ2-7, the V gene TRBV2; 10 bases align to TRBD1. The length of the CDR3 is 13 residues. With 7 bases clipped from V and 5 bases from J, the junction kept 5 bases outside the gene matches. The germline V gene has CDR1 SNHLY and CDR2 FYNNEI. For the CDR3, the DNA is TGTGCCAGCAACCGGGACAGGGGCAACGAGCAGTACTTC. This encodes CASNRDRGNEQYF.

The V call is TRBV9, the J call TRBJ2-2; 7 nucleotides agree with TRBD2. The V segment lost 4 bases and the J segment 5 bases; nucleotides outside the gene matches: 11. Germline CDR1 is SGDLS and CDR2 is YYNGEE. This CDR3 spans 16 amino acids. CDR3 sequence reads: CASSSSLGRETGELFF. CDR3 DNA: TGTGCCAGCAGCTCCTCGTTGGGGAGGGAAACCGGGGAGCTGTTTTTT.

The V call is TRBV9, the J call TRBJ2-1; D is unresolved. Trimming pared 0 bases from V and 0 bases from J, leaving 10 bases between. CDR3 size: 16 residues. Germline values: CDR1 SGDLS, CDR2 YYNGEE. CDR3 in DNA: TGTGCCAGCAGCGTAGTAGCCTTAAGCTCCTACAATGAGCAGTTCTTC. Translating gives CASSVVALSSYNEQFF.

The chain is built from TRBV2 and TRBJ2-7; a weak D match, TRBD1 (6 bases). The V gene's germline CDR1 is SNHLY and CDR2 FYNNEI. This CDR3 comprises 13 residues. Trimming took off 5 bases at V and 5 bases at J, with 13 bases between the two ends. The CDR3 DNA sequence: TGTGCCAGCAGTACCGACAGGTTAGACGAGCAGTACTTC. It translates to CASSTDRLDEQYF.

V gene TRBV28 combines with J gene TRBJ2-7; 10 bases map to TRBD1. Looked up from germline, CDR1 is MDHEN and CDR2 is SYDVKM. This CDR3 comprises 17 residues. V was clipped by 8 bases and J by 6 bases; unmatched bases: 19. CDR3 coding DNA: TGTGCCAGCCGGAGTTTCGTTCGGACAGGGGGATCTGGCGAGCAGTACTTC. Translating it yields CASRSFVRTGGSGEQYF.

The V gene is TRBV2, the J gene TRBJ2-6; D gene ambiguous. Germline CDR1 and CDR2: SNHLY and FYNNEI. V shed 4 bases and J shed 0 bases, with 10 bases lying between them. The CDR3 is 16 amino acids. CDR3 nucleotide sequence: TGTGCCAGCAGTGGAGGCAGATCCTCTGGGGCCAACGTCCTGACTTTC. Its translation is CASSGGRSSGANVLTF. Variable domain in full (rest from reference TRBV2 and TRBJ2-6): EPEVTQTPSHQVTQMGQEVILRCVPISNHLYFYWYRQILGQKVEFLVSFYNNEISEKSEIFDDQFSVERPDGSNFTLKIRSTKLEDSAMYFCASSGGRSSGANVLTFGAGSRLTVL.

The chain is built from TRBV27 and TRBJ2-7, with 9 bases fitting TRBD1. There are 15 residues in the CDR3. Germline trimming cut 6 bases from V and 3 bases from J; bases unmatched to any gene: 9. Germline CDR1 reads MNHEY; CDR2 reads SMNVEV (reference sequence). The chain's CDR3 is CASSGPGQGFYEQYF. CDR3 DNA sequence: TGTGCCAGCAGCGGGCCGGGACAGGGATTCTACGAGCAGTACTTC.

The chain combines TRBV5-1 with TRBJ2-4; D might be TRBD1 (6 bases). The CDR3 has 14 amino acids. From germline, CDR1 is SGHRS and CDR2 YFSETQ. With 0 bases removed from V and 8 bases from J, the gap between germline ends came to 12 bases. CDR3 region: CASSLVGRGDIQYF. CDR3 sequence (DNA): TGCGCCAGCAGCTTGGTTGGCAGGGGCGACATTCAGTACTTC.

The J gene is TRBJ2-7, the V gene TRBV6-1; maybe TRBD1 (6 bases). Germline CDR1 and CDR2: MNHNS and SASEGT. This CDR3 spans 13 amino acids. V was clipped by 3 bases and J by 3 bases, with 9 bases between them. CDR3 in amino acids: CASSDGRGYEQYF. CDR3 coding DNA: TGTGCCAGCAGTGATGGCAGGGGCTACGAGCAGTACTTC.

This clone has more than one count but fewer than ten. V usage is TRBV10-2 and J usage is TRBJ2-5; 10 nucleotides agree with TRBD2. The CDR3 has 14 residues. V gave up 6 bases and J gave up 5 bases; unmatched junction bases: 6. The germline gives CDR1 WSHSY, CDR2 SAAADI. CDR3 residues: CASSLAGARETQYF. The CDR3 region has the DNA TGCGCCAGCAGCCTAGCGGGAGCACGTGAGACCCAGTACTTC.

This clone was recorded only once. The chain couples TRBV28 to TRBJ2-5; D gene ambiguous. CDR3 length: 13 amino acids. Germline V gene sequence: CDR1 MDHEN, CDR2 SYDVKM. V was shortened by 3 bases and J by 5 bases, with 10 bases between the two germline ends. CDR3 coding DNA: TGTGCCAGCAGTTTTAATTACGGGGAGACCCAGTACTTC. It encodes CASSFNYGETQYF.

The chain joins TRBV9 to TRBJ2-5; maybe TRBD1 (5 bases). The V gene lost 3 bases and the J gene lost 2 bases, with 11 bases spanning the gap. The length of the CDR3 is 14 residues. CDR1 and CDR2 from the germline V gene are SGDLS and YYNGEE. The CDR3 sequence: CASSASQGQETQYF. CDR3 nucleotide sequence: TGTGCCAGCAGCGCCAGTCAGGGACAAGAGACCCAGTACTTC.

The gene calls are TRBV5-1 and TRBJ1-1; 8 bases are shared with TRBD1. The CDR3 length is 19 residues. Germline V gene lookup returns CDR1 SGHRS and CDR2 YFSETQ. V shed 3 bases and J 1 base; nucleotides not matched to a gene: 17. CDR3 coding DNA: TGCGCCAGCAGCTCAGGACAGGGAGGCGCCCAATACAGGAACACTGAAGCTTTCTTT. This gives the protein CASSSGQGGAQYRNTEAFF.

Only one count was recorded for this clone. This chain connects TRBV11-2 to TRBJ1-3; D is unresolved. The CDR3 totals 14 residues. The V end lost 1 base, the J end lost 3 bases, and 7 bases lay between the germline ends. Germline loops: CDR1 SGHAT, CDR2 FQNNGV. The CDR3: CASSLGARGNTIYF. In DNA form, the CDR3 reads TGTGCCAGCAGCTTAGGGGCTCGTGGAAACACCATATATTTT.

Only one count was recorded for this clone. The CDR3 loop reads CASSQVGQGPNEKLFF. The CDR3 region has the DNA TGTGCCAGCAGCCAAGTGGGACAGGGGCCGAATGAAAAACTGTTTTTT. This chain uses TRBV14 with TRBJ1-4; 10 bases align to TRBD1. The germline V gene has CDR1 SGHDN and CDR2 FVKESK. The CDR3 covers 16 residues. V was pared by 1 base and J by 5 bases, with 4 bases of the junction left unmatched. Combining the CDR3 with reference TRBV14 and TRBJ1-4 gives the whole variable domain EAGVTQFPSHSVIEKGQTVTLRCDPISGHDNLYWYRRVMGKEIKFLLHFVKESKQDESGMPNNRFLAERTGGTYSTLKVQPAELEDSGVYFCASSQVGQGPNEKLFFGSGTQLSVL.

This chain uses TRBV29-1 with TRBJ2-7, with D possibly matching TRBD2 (6 bases). CDR1 and CDR2 from the germline V gene are SQVTM and ANQGSEA. This CDR3 is 11 amino acids long. The CDR3 reads CAAASVYEQYF. CDR3 DNA: TGCGCGGCGGCTAGCGTCTACGAGCAGTACTTC.

J is TRBJ2-1 and V is TRBV5-1, with TRBD2 matching over 12 bases. V trimming: 5 bases; J trimming: 0 bases; junction bases outside the gene matches: 6. The CDR3 contains 17 residues. The germline CDR1 and CDR2 sequences are SGHRS and YFSETQ. CDR3 nucleotide sequence: TGCGCCAGCAGTTCTCTAGCGGGAGGGAGCTCCTACAATGAGCAGTTCTTC. Amino acid sequence: CASSSLAGGSSYNEQFF.

In the case of this clone: Additional DNA sequences in this sample encode the identical CDR3. The rearrangement uses TRBV27 and TRBJ2-1; the D is unclear. V shed 3 bases and J shed 2 bases, with 11 bases lying between them. The CDR3 runs to 15 residues. CDR1 and CDR2 (germline): MNHEY, SMNVEV (reference sequence). DNA of the CDR3: TGTGCCAGCAGTTTTTCACTAAGCGCCTACAATGAGCAGTTCTTC. Its translation: CASSFSLSAYNEQFF.

The J gene is TRBJ2-1, the V gene TRBV2, with D tentatively TRBD2 (5 bases). CDR1 and CDR2 (germline): SNHLY, FYNNEI. This CDR3 comprises 17 residues. Deletions cut 5 bases from V and 0 bases from J, with 17 bases between. CDR3 sequence reads: CASSPLTSFGSYNEQFF. CDR3 DNA: TGTGCCAGCAGTCCCCTCACTAGTTTCGGCTCCTACAATGAGCAGTTCTTC.